A single sample gave rise to the 20 T cell receptor beta chains below, sequenced in a study of glioma-infiltrating T cells. TCR alpha and beta CDR3 regions were amplified from RNA using iRepertoire nested multiplex PCR. A single record per CDR3 protein comes from TCRdb applying MiXCR to the multiplex PCR reads. The sample lists more than 110,000 distinct CDR3 sequences, approximately 39% occurring once. The sample comprised glioma tissue, nonneoplastic brain tissue, or PBMCs (not recorded which). The receptors derive from a human donor with low-grade glioma or glioblastoma, undergoing nonglioma brain surgery, or in good health (not recorded which).

This clonotype was seen a handful of times. The V gene is TRBV2, the J gene TRBJ2-1; 7 bases fit TRBD2. There are 19 residues in the CDR3. The J segment lost 4 bases and the V segment lost 2 bases, leaving 17 bases of the junction unmatched. CDR1 and CDR2 (germline): SNHLY, FYNNEI. The CDR3 DNA sequence: TGTGCCAGCAGTGAAAGAGGGAGGGCCTCTATAGGGTCTTACAATGAGCAGTTCTTC. Protein sequence: CASSERGRASIGSYNEQFF.

The chain recombines TRBV12-3 or TRBV12-4 with TRBJ2-7; the match to TRBD1 covers 7 bases. The CDR3 runs 14 residues. J lost 2 bases, V lost 7 bases, and 8 bases had no gene match. The CDR3 here is CASTPTGQTYEQYF. The CDR3, as DNA: TGTGCCAGCACCCCGACAGGGCAAACCTACGAGCAGTACTTC.

This clonotype came up once. V usage is TRBV6-6 and J usage is TRBJ1-5, with unresolved D. From germline, CDR1 is MNHNY and CDR2 SVGAGI (reference sequence). The CDR3 sequence is 12 residues long. V was shortened by 0 bases and J by 8 bases, with 5 bases between the two germline ends. The CDR3 reads CASSYSLEPQHF. CDR3 nucleotides: TGTGCCAGCAGTTACTCCTTGGAGCCCCAGCATTTT.

The CDR3 loop reads CASSQERGQETQYF. CDR3 bases: TGTGCCAGCAGCCAGGAGCGGGGCCAAGAGACCCAGTACTTC. The rearrangement links TRBV4-2 to TRBJ2-5; 7 nucleotides agree with TRBD2. The CDR3 is 14 residues long. Per the germline V gene, CDR1 is LGHNA and CDR2 is YNFKEQ. After removal of 3 bases from V and 1 base from J, the junction contained 2 bases not matched to a gene.

This clonotype occurred a few times. The chain joins TRBV18 to TRBJ2-7, with 10 bases fitting TRBD2. CDR3 length: 14 amino acids. Germline V lookup: CDR1 KGHSH, CDR2 LQKENI. The V gene end was trimmed by 6 bases and the J gene end by 4 bases; junction bases not matched to a gene: 6. CDR3 in amino acids: CASSSLAGPYEQYF. The CDR3, as DNA: TGTGCCAGCTCCTCACTAGCGGGACCTTACGAGCAGTACTTC. Filled out from reference TRBV18 and TRBJ2-7, the complete variable domain reads NAGVMQNPRHLVRRRGQEARLRCSPMKGHSHVYWYRQLPEEGLKFMVYLQKENIIDESGMPKERFSAEFPKEGPSILRIQQVVRGDSAAYFCASSSLAGPYEQYFGPGTRLTVT.

Of note for this clonotype: A much larger clone lies a single base off, so this may be a read error. The rearrangement joins TRBV6-2 or TRBV6-3 to TRBJ1-1; no definite D call. CDR1 and CDR2 from the germline V gene are MNHEY and SVGEGT. This CDR3 region has 11 residues. The V end was cut by 2 bases, the J end by 8 bases, with 6 bases between. The CDR3 here is CASSYGHEAFF. DNA of the CDR3: TGTGCCAGCAGTTACGGGCACGAAGCTTTCTTT.

This clonotype was detected a few times. CDR3 DNA sequence: TGCAGCGTCACCGCGTCGGGTCATAACACAGATACGCAGTATTTT. Translating it yields CSVTASGHNTDTQYF. The chain joins TRBV29-1 to TRBJ2-3, with D unresolved. This CDR3 has 15 residues. Trimming took off 6 bases at V and 2 bases at J, with 18 bases between the two ends. The germline V gene encodes CDR1 SQVTM and CDR2 ANQGSEA.

V and J are TRBV7-2 and TRBJ2-1; no clear D gene. V lost 0 bases, J lost 4 bases, and 10 bases lay in between. CDR3 length: 15 amino acids. Germline V lookup: CDR1 SGHTA, CDR2 FQGNSA. The CDR3 here is CASSLAAGLYNEQFF. CDR3 DNA sequence: TGTGCCAGCAGCTTAGCTGCAGGTTTATACAATGAGCAGTTCTTC.

The genes are TRBV12-3 or TRBV12-4 and TRBJ2-5, with 8 nucleotides matching TRBD1. The CDR3 is 15 amino acids. Trimming removed 3 bases from V and 6 bases from J; junction bases left unmatched: 9. Written as DNA, the CDR3 is TGTGCCAGCAGTTTCCGCAGGGGGCTTGGAAAGACCCAGTACTTC. Translation gives CASSFRRGLGKTQYF.

V usage is TRBV10-3 and J usage is TRBJ1-2, with 7 nucleotides matching TRBD1. Germline V gene sequence: CDR1 ENHRY, CDR2 SYGVKD. The CDR3 loop spans 14 amino acids. Trimming took 3 bases from V and 8 from J; bases not matched to a gene: 9. CDR3 nucleotides: TGTGCCATCAGTGACACCGACAGGGAAGGGGGCTACACCTTC. It is translated as CAISDTDREGGYTF.

In its sample, this clonotype was seen a few times. This chain joins TRBV28 and TRBJ1-5; no reliable D call. V gave up 2 bases and J gave up 3 bases, with 11 bases separating them. Germline values: CDR1 MDHEN, CDR2 SYDVKM. The CDR3 has 15 residues. In DNA form, the CDR3 reads TGTGCCAGCAGTTTAAGAAGTCAAACCAATCAGCCCCAGCATTTT. Amino acids: CASSLRSQTNQPQHF.

This rearrangement joins TRBV10-3 to TRBJ1-3; the D gene is possibly TRBD1 (6 bases). Trimming took 3 bases from V and 4 from J, leaving 13 bases between them. The CDR3 loop spans 15 amino acids. Germline V CDR1 and CDR2: ENHRY, SYGVKD. In DNA, the CDR3 is TGTGCCATCAGTGATCCAGGGGCTATCGGAAACACCATATATTTT. The encoded protein is CAISDPGAIGNTIYF.

This clonotype was counted between two and nine times. The chain joins TRBV6-1 to TRBJ2-7, with D maybe TRBD1 (5 bases). The V end was cut by 5 bases, the J end by 7 bases, with 15 bases between. Germline-derived CDR1 and CDR2 are MNHNS and SASEGT. CDR3 size: 13 residues. The CDR3 nucleotides are TGTGCCAGCAGTATCGGACACCAAGGGGAGCAGTACTTC. Protein product: CASSIGHQGEQYF.

This clonotype was seen only a few times. The chain links TRBV27 to TRBJ2-2; D uncertain. Per the germline V gene, CDR1 is MNHEY and CDR2 is SMNVEV (reference sequence). This CDR3 has 15 residues. V gave up 7 bases and J gave up 6 bases, with 18 bases separating them. The CDR3 region is CASTSGESGAGELFF. The DNA for the CDR3 is TGTGCCAGCACCTCGGGCGAGTCAGGCGCCGGGGAGCTGTTTTTT.

The chain links TRBV5-4 to TRBJ1-4, with TRBD1 as a possible D gene (6 bases). The ends were cut back, 5 bases at V and 5 bases at J, with 16 bases in the middle. Germline loops: CDR1 SGHNT, CDR2 YYREEE (reference sequence). The CDR3 contains 15 residues. The CDR3 region is CASSDRDKINEKLFF. CDR3 DNA: TGTGCCAGCAGTGACCGGGACAAGATAAATGAAAAACTGTTTTTT. Variable domain in full (rest from reference TRBV5-4 and TRBJ1-4): ETGVTQSPTHLIKTRGQQVTLRCSSQSGHNTVSWYQQALGQGPQFIFQYYREEENGRGNFPPRFSGLQFPNYSSELNVNALELDDSALYLCASSDRDKINEKLFFGSGTQLSVL.

The rearrangement uses TRBV7-2 and TRBJ2-3; possibly TRBD1 or TRBD2 for D (5 bases each). CDR1 and CDR2 from the germline V gene are SGHTA and FQGNSA. CDR3 size: 14 residues. V gave up 1 base and J gave up 5 bases, with 10 bases separating them. CDR3 protein: CASSLGQRGDTQYF. CDR3 DNA sequence: TGTGCCAGCAGCTTAGGCCAGAGGGGAGATACGCAGTATTTT.

The chain combines TRBV6-1 with TRBJ1-1; D may be TRBD1 (6 bases). The CDR3 covers 12 residues. Germline values: CDR1 MNHNS, CDR2 SASEGT. V lost 7 bases to trimming and J lost 7 bases, with 13 bases between them. The CDR3 DNA reads as TGTGCCAGCACCCGAGGGGGTTATGAAGCTTTCTTT. Protein: CASTRGGYEAFF.

The CDR3 bases are TGTGCCAGCAGCCTTCCGCCATCGCAAGAGACCCAGTACTTC. Amino acids: CASSLPPSQETQYF. This sequence joins TRBV28 and TRBJ2-5; D unresolved. Trimming removed 6 bases from V and 2 bases from J, with 13 bases in between. CDR1 is MDHEN and CDR2 is SYDVKM in the germline V gene. The CDR3 runs 14 residues. Drawing the rest from reference TRBV28 and TRBJ2-5, the complete variable domain is DVKVTQSSRYLVKRTGEKVFLECVQDMDHENMFWYRQDPGLGLRLIYFSYDVKMKEKGDIPEGYSVSREKKERFSLILESASTNQTSMYLCASSLPPSQETQYFGPGTRLLVL.

V is TRBV28 and J is TRBJ1-1; tentative D call: TRBD1 (6 bases). The CDR3 covers 15 residues. The V end was cut by 4 bases, the J end by 1 base, with 13 bases between. Germline assignment: CDR1 MDHEN and CDR2 SYDVKM. CDR3 amino acids: CASSSKGQTNTEAFF. CDR3 nucleotide sequence: TGTGCCAGCAGTTCCAAGGGACAAACGAACACTGAAGCTTTCTTT.

This rearrangement joins TRBV6-6 to TRBJ1-1; D perhaps matches TRBD1 (6 bases). The CDR3 is made up of 15 amino acids. The germline V gene encodes CDR1 MNHNY and CDR2 SVGAGI (reference sequence). V lost 0 bases and J 3 bases, leaving 11 bases between the germline ends. This CDR3 reads CASSYSVTGDTEAFF. The CDR3 DNA sequence: TGTGCCAGCAGTTACTCGGTGACAGGAGACACTGAAGCTTTCTTT.